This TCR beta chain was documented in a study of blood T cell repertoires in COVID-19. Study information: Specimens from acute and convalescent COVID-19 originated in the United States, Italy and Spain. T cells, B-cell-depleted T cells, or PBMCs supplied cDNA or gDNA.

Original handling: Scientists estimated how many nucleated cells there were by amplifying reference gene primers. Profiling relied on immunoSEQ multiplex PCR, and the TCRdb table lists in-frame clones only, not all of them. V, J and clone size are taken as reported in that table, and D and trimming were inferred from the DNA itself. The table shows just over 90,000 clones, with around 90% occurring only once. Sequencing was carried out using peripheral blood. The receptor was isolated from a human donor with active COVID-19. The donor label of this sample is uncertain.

The CDR3 loop is CASAGPEETQYF. The CDR3 nucleotides are TGTGCCAGCGCGGGGCCCGAAGAGACCCAGTACTTC. The rearrangement joins TRBV2 to TRBJ2-5, with D perhaps TRBD2 (6 bases). CDR3 length: 12 amino acids. The germline gives CDR1 SNHLY, CDR2 FYNNEI. V dropped 8 bases and J dropped 3 bases, with 10 bases sitting between them.